This TCR beta chain comes out of a study of blood T cells in healthy people across ages. This clonotype has only a few counts. Each of the donors had roughly 9.3 milliliters of peripheral blood drawn into EDTA-treated Vacutainer tubes. The CDR3 spans 14 residues. From germline, CDR1 is DFQATT and CDR2 SNEGSKA (reference sequence). V was cut by 6 bases and J by 1 base, with 16 bases left in between. For the second PCR, which ran for about 6 to 12 cycles, a sample-barcoded 5' primer and a J-beta primer mix were used. TCRdb called the 5' RACE reads again in MiXCR, with one record for every CDR3 protein. This repertoire shows hundreds of thousands of distinct CDR3 sequences, nearly 60% found once; its top ten account for 22%.

Sequenced material: blood. This sequence was found in a man aged 25 to 40 in good health. This sequence joins TRBV20-1 and TRBJ2-7, with a possible D match to TRBD1 (6 bases). The CDR3 region has the DNA TGCAGTGCGATAGCAGGGGTCGGGTCCTACGAGCAGTACTTC. Translating gives CSAIAGVGSYEQYF.